Below, 15 T cell receptor beta chains from the same sample are listed, as sequenced in a study of early T cells in non-severe SARS-CoV-2 infection. TCRdb ran MiXCR on the 5' RACE reads and lists one entry per CDR3 protein. The table lists fewer than 20,000 distinct CDR3 sequences, under 6.5% of them singletons. The sequencing input was whole blood. The receptors come from an adult who was a healthcare worker with PCR-confirmed SARS-CoV-2 infection or an uninfected control (not recorded which).

The table lists this clonotype with many counts. The genes are TRBV12-3 or TRBV12-4 and TRBJ1-5; D possibly corresponds to TRBD1 (6 bases). The CDR3 consists of 15 residues. Trimming took 6 bases from V and 0 from J, leaving 12 bases between them. CDR3 coding DNA: TGTGCCAGCAGAGGACAGTCCTATAGCAATCAGCCCCAGCATTTT. Its translation is CASRGQSYSNQPQHF.

This clonotype was detected many times. This chain joins TRBV10-3 and TRBJ2-2, with 9 positions matching TRBD1. Germline CDR1 is ENHRY and CDR2 is SYGVKD. The ends lost 4 bases at V and 7 bases at J; junction bases unmatched: 4. This CDR3 comprises 14 residues. The CDR3 loop reads CAISGTGADGELFF. The CDR3 region has the DNA TGTGCCATCAGTGGGACAGGGGCGGACGGGGAGCTGTTTTTT.

This clonotype showed up many times. The V call is TRBV5-1, the J call TRBJ2-2; no firm D call. V was pared by 0 bases and J by 5 bases, with 5 bases between. CDR3 length: 13 residues. Germline V gives CDR1 SGHRS, CDR2 YFSETQ. This CDR3 reads CASSLELTGELFF. For the CDR3, the DNA is TGCGCCAGCAGCTTGGAGCTTACCGGGGAGCTGTTTTTT.

This clonotype was counted ten times or more. The V call is TRBV6-1, the J call TRBJ2-1; D uncertain. The CDR3 is made up of 13 amino acids. The germline CDR1 and CDR2 sequences are MNHNS and SASEGT. Trimming took 3 bases from V and 7 from J, leaving 10 bases between them. The CDR3: CASSDKGPNEQFF. Here the CDR3 DNA reads TGTGCCAGCAGTGATAAGGGCCCTAATGAGCAGTTCTTC.

This clonotype appeared a few times. The rearrangement links TRBV5-4 to TRBJ1-6; D gene unclear. The CDR3 contains 18 residues. V was clipped by 1 base and J by 6 bases, with 20 bases between them. Per germline, CDR1 SGHNT and CDR2 YYREEE (reference sequence). This CDR3 reads CASSLNQEPYLINSPLHF. The CDR3 DNA follows: TGTGCCAGCAGCTTGAATCAGGAGCCCTACCTGATTAATTCACCCCTCCACTTT.

The J gene is TRBJ1-1, the V gene TRBV29-1, with D possibly TRBD1 on 6 matching bases. Trimming shortened V by 6 bases and J by 6 bases, and 14 bases separated the two germline ends. The V gene's germline CDR1 is SQVTM and CDR2 ANQGSEA. The CDR3 consists of 12 residues. Here the CDR3 reads CSVGHLEAEAFF. The CDR3, as DNA: TGCAGCGTGGGACACCTTGAAGCTGAAGCTTTCTTT.

This clonotype was picked up many times. This sequence joins TRBV29-1 and TRBJ2-5; no clear D gene. Germline loops: CDR1 SQVTM, CDR2 ANQGSEA. Trimming pared 2 bases from V and 1 base from J, leaving 8 bases between. This CDR3 contains 13 residues. DNA for the CDR3: TGCAGCGTTGAACCAGCAGCCCAAGAGACCCAGTACTTC. It yields the protein CSVEPAAQETQYF.

This clonotype was seen at least ten times. The rearrangement uses TRBV28 and TRBJ2-1, with 13 bases lining up with TRBD2. CDR1 is MDHEN, CDR2 SYDVKM, per germline. The CDR3 has 18 residues. V shed 6 bases and J 5 bases; nucleotides not matched to a gene: 13. CDR3: CASSQIPRTSGRNNEQFF. As DNA, the CDR3 is TGTGCCAGCAGCCAAATTCCCCGGACTAGCGGGAGAAACAATGAGCAGTTCTTC.

This clonotype was counted a few times. The chain uses TRBV29-1 and TRBJ1-5; TRBD1 matches at 8 bases. J lost 2 bases, V lost 5 bases, and 8 bases had no gene match. The germline V gene encodes CDR1 SQVTM and CDR2 ANQGSEA. The CDR3 spans 15 residues. CDR3 loop: CSVLTGGHGNQPQHF. Written as DNA, the CDR3 is TGCAGCGTTCTCACAGGGGGACACGGCAATCAGCCCCAGCATTTT. Full variable domain (rest looked up from reference TRBV29-1 and TRBJ1-5): SAVISQKPSRDICQRGTSLTIQCQVDSQVTMMFWYRQQPGQSLTLIATANQGSEATYESGFVIDKFPISRPNLTFSTLTVSNMSPEDSSIYLCSVLTGGHGNQPQHFGDGTRLSIL.

In this sample, this clonotype turned up many times. The V call is TRBV12-3 or TRBV12-4, the J call TRBJ2-1, with 12 bases that match TRBD2. CDR3 length equals 17 residues. Trimming took 3 bases from V and 8 from J; bases not matched to a gene: 11. The DNA of the CDR3 is TGTGCCAGCAGTTTTGAAGGGTCCCGACTAGCGGGGGATGAGCAGTTCTTC. Its protein is CASSFEGSRLAGDEQFF.

This clonotype was detected many times. The chain combines TRBV10-2 with TRBJ2-7; D possibly uses TRBD1 or TRBD2 (5 bases each). Germline V gene data show CDR1 as WSHSY and CDR2 as SAAADI. V dropped 7 bases and J dropped 4 bases, with 14 bases sitting between them. The CDR3 totals 13 residues. The CDR3: CASKPGPNYEQYF. The DNA of the CDR3 is TGCGCCAGCAAACCGGGACCTAATTACGAGCAGTACTTC.

The chain carries TRBV5-1 and TRBJ2-6; a possible D gene is TRBD2 (6 bases). The germline CDR1 and CDR2 sequences are SGHRS and YFSETQ. This CDR3 is built from 18 residues. The germline V and J ends were trimmed by 4 bases and 0 bases, with 17 bases remaining between them. DNA of the CDR3: TGCGCCAGCAGCAGCGGCGGGACGACATTCTCTGGGGCCAACGTCCTGACTTTC. As protein: CASSSGGTTFSGANVLTF.

This clonotype turned up a few times. The CDR3 is CASSQVNMGFQETQYF. CDR3 sequence (DNA): TGCGCCAGCAGCCAAGTAAATATGGGGTTCCAAGAGACCCAGTACTTC. V gene TRBV4-1 combines with J gene TRBJ2-5; D uncertain. The CDR3 length is 16 residues. Germline CDR1 is MGHRA and CDR2 is YSYEKL. V was cut by 1 base and J by 1 base, with 13 bases left in between.

This clonotype rates as medium-sized. J is TRBJ1-4 and V is TRBV11-2; the D gene is possibly TRBD1 (5 bases). The CDR3 is 14 residues long. V was clipped by 1 base and J by 4 bases, with 7 bases between them. Germline V gives CDR1 SGHAT, CDR2 FQNNGV. CDR3 protein: CASSLGQGNEKLFF. In nucleotides, the CDR3 is TGTGCCAGCAGCTTAGGGCAGGGTAATGAAAAACTGTTTTTT.

There are many counts of this clonotype. The CDR3 loop reads CASSPGPGQGAGGYTF. In nucleotides, the CDR3 is TGCGCCAGCAGCCCCGGACCGGGACAGGGGGCGGGTGGCTACACCTTC. The rearrangement joins TRBV4-1 to TRBJ1-2; 12 bases map to TRBD1. The CDR3 is 16 amino acids. Germline loops: CDR1 MGHRA, CDR2 YSYEKL. Trimming took 4 bases from V and 7 from J; bases not matched to a gene: 10.